What follows are 17 T cell receptor beta chains derived from one specimen sequenced in a study of blood T cell repertoires in COVID-19 (dated by TCRdb to about 2020). Libraries were made using the immunoSEQ multiplex PCR assay. This is the immuneACCESS table as TCRdb keeps it, with only in-frame sequences that have V and J called. A part of the clones is gone; compared with another copy, unresolved V genes explain less than half, and the rest is unexplained. Counted in this sample were fewer than 200,000 clones; 70% to 90% of them appeared once. Of the sample, 2.5% to 3% falls within the top ten clones. Sample: peripheral blood. These receptors were collected from a woman over 75 with COVID-19, enrolled during active disease.

This clone came up once. The gene calls are TRBV4-2 and TRBJ1-4; TRBD1 matches at 11 bases. Losses at the gene ends were 5 bases for V and 8 bases for J; bases not matched to a gene: 7. The CDR3 length is 15 residues. Germline V gives CDR1 LGHNA, CDR2 YNFKEQ. The CDR3 here is CASSEPRDRGEKLFF. The CDR3 DNA sequence: TGTGCCAGCAGCGAACCCCGGGACAGGGGGGAAAAACTGTTTTTT.

This rearrangement joins TRBV15 to TRBJ1-5; the D is unclear. The CDR3 consists of 14 residues. Between the trimmed V and J ends, which lost 1 base and 4 bases, there was a span of 8 bases. Germline V gives CDR1 LNHNV, CDR2 YYDKDF (reference sequence). This CDR3 is CATSRGLMNQPQHF. The CDR3 DNA is TGTGCCACCAGCAGAGGACTGATGAATCAGCCCCAGCATTTT.

This chain links TRBV3-1 (or the pseudogene TRBV3-2) with TRBJ2-3; 14 nucleotides align to TRBD2. Per germline, CDR1 LGHDT and CDR2 YNNKEL (reference sequence). The CDR3 sequence is 18 residues long. J lost 4 bases, V lost 5 bases, and 11 bases had no gene match. CDR3 region: CASSGWGTSGRMADTQYF. The CDR3 DNA follows: TGTGCCAGCAGCGGTTGGGGGACTAGCGGGAGAATGGCAGATACGCAGTATTTT.

The chain uses TRBV7-9 and TRBJ1-1, with TRBD1 identical over 7 bases. CDR1 is SEHNR and CDR2 is FQNEAQ in the germline V gene (reference sequence). Germline trimming cut 5 bases from V and 4 bases from J; bases unmatched to any gene: 4. The CDR3 spans 13 residues. The CDR3 nucleotides are TGTGCCAGCAGCCAGGGGGTATTCACTGAAGCTTTCTTT. It translates to CASSQGVFTEAFF.

This chain connects TRBV7-9 to TRBJ1-4, with D possibly TRBD1 on 5 matching bases. Trimming removed 5 bases from V and 12 bases from J, with 22 bases in between. The CDR3 totals 15 residues. CDR1 SEHNR and CDR2 FQNEAQ come from the germline V gene (reference sequence). The CDR3 here is CASSRAGGSAWELFF. The DNA of the CDR3 is TGTGCCAGCAGCCGGGCGGGGGGATCTGCCTGGGAACTGTTTTTT.

The V call is TRBV28, the J call TRBJ2-5; D is possibly TRBD2 (5 bases). The V end lost 8 bases, the J end lost 0 bases, and 13 bases lay between the germline ends. The germline CDR1 and CDR2 sequences are MDHEN and SYDVKM. The CDR3 has 14 amino acids. CDR3 bases: TGTGCCAGCCGATGGCGGGCTAACCAAGAGACCCAGTACTTC. This encodes CASRWRANQETQYF.

The chain combines TRBV29-1 with TRBJ1-2; maybe TRBD1 (5 bases). The CDR3 is 12 residues long. The V gene's germline CDR1 is SQVTM and CDR2 ANQGSEA. V lost 3 bases and J lost 8, with 13 bases in between. CDR3 amino acids: CSVEWGEEGYTF. The CDR3 coding sequence is TGCAGCGTTGAGTGGGGGGAGGAGGGCTACACCTTC.

The V gene is TRBV7-8, the J gene TRBJ1-4; 8 nucleotides agree with TRBD1. V trimming: 5 bases; J trimming: 2 bases; junction bases outside the gene matches: 4. The germline V gene has CDR1 SGHVS and CDR2 FQNEAQ. The CDR3 totals 15 residues. For the CDR3, the DNA is TGTGCCAGCAGCCTTCAGGGGGCGACTAATGAAAAACTGTTTTTT. This encodes CASSLQGATNEKLFF.

CDR3 bases: TGTGCCAGTAGTATTGCGGGGGCGCAAAATTCACCCCTCCACTTT. As protein: CASSIAGAQNSPLHF. The rearrangement joins TRBV19 to TRBJ1-6, with D possibly TRBD1 on 6 matching bases. Germline values: CDR1 LNHDA, CDR2 SQIVND (reference sequence). Trimming removed 3 bases from V and 7 bases from J, with 13 bases in between. This CDR3 is built from 15 residues.

This chain uses TRBV19 with TRBJ1-5; 10 nucleotides line up with TRBD1. CDR1 and CDR2 from the germline V gene are LNHDA and SQIVND (reference sequence). Losses at the gene ends were 4 bases for V and 1 base for J; bases not matched to a gene: 7. CDR3 length: 17 amino acids. CDR3 nucleotides: TGTGCCAGTAGTACAACCGGGACAGGGGTGAGCAATCAGCCCCAGCATTTT. Translating gives CASSTTGTGVSNQPQHF.

The V call is TRBV29-1, the J call TRBJ2-7; possibly TRBD2 for D (5 bases). V lost 5 bases to trimming and J lost 0 bases, with 11 bases between them. The germline V gene encodes CDR1 SQVTM and CDR2 ANQGSEA. The CDR3 is 13 residues long. The CDR3 DNA sequence: TGCAGCGTTAGGTCCAGCGGCTCCTACGAGCAGTACTTC. It codes for CSVRSSGSYEQYF.

This clone was recorded a few times. The chain couples TRBV7-3 to TRBJ2-1; weak D call: TRBD2 (6 bases). The germline V gene has CDR1 SGHTA and CDR2 FQGTGA. This CDR3 region has 14 residues. The V gene lost 5 bases and the J gene lost 6 bases, with 14 bases spanning the gap. The CDR3 bases are TGTGCCAGCAGCCTCGGAGGGCTAAGCAATGAGCAGTTCTTC. As protein: CASSLGGLSNEQFF.

The rearrangement links TRBV6-1 to TRBJ1-5, with TRBD1 matching 11 bases. Losses at the gene ends were 7 bases for V and 6 bases for J; bases not matched to a gene: 8. Germline loops: CDR1 MNHNS, CDR2 SASEGT. The CDR3 sequence is 15 residues long. The CDR3 reads CASIWTGGVGQPQHF. The CDR3 DNA follows: TGTGCCAGCATATGGACAGGGGGCGTCGGTCAGCCCCAGCATTTT.

This chain connects TRBV5-6 to TRBJ2-7; D perhaps matches TRBD2 (6 bases). Germline assignment: CDR1 SGHDT and CDR2 YYEEEE. With 6 bases removed from V and 7 bases from J, the gap between germline ends came to 14 bases. The CDR3 is 12 residues long. CDR3 loop: CASTIRAGEQYF. The DNA of the CDR3 is TGTGCCAGCACAATCAGGGCGGGAGAGCAGTACTTC.

About this clone: Compared with germline, one end of the junction differs, possibly owing to a read error. CDR3 DNA sequence: TGCAGTGCTATAAGACAGGGGGACCTCTTT. Its translation: CSAIRQGDLF. The J gene is TRBJ1-1, the V gene TRBV20-1; 9 positions agree with TRBD1. The CDR3 is 10 amino acids. The V gene's germline CDR1 is DFQATT and CDR2 SNEGSKA (reference sequence).

Note on this clone: One end of the junction varies from germline; a read error may be responsible. The V call is TRBV7-7, the J call TRBJ2-1; 10 bases fit TRBD2. CDR1 SSHAT and CDR2 FNYEAQ come from the germline V gene (reference sequence). This CDR3 spans 15 amino acids. In DNA form, the CDR3 reads TGTGCTAGCAGCTTAGGCACTAGCGGGATCGATGAGCAGTTCTTC. It specifies CASSLGTSGIDEQFF.

The chain couples TRBV9 to TRBJ1-2; the D gene is possibly TRBD1 (6 bases). The CDR3 totals 16 residues. Per the germline V gene, CDR1 is SGDLS and CDR2 is YYNGEE. Trimming removed 0 bases at V and 6 bases at J, with 18 bases between. The CDR3 loop is CASSVVPQGTADGYTF. The CDR3 DNA reads TGTGCCAGCAGCGTAGTTCCCCAGGGGACGGCCGATGGCTACACCTTC. Drawing the rest from reference TRBV9 and TRBJ1-2, the complete variable domain is DSGVTQTPKHLITATGQRVTLRCSPRSGDLSVYWYQQSLDQGLQFLIQYYNGEERAKGNILERFSAQQFPDLHSELNLSSLELGDSALYFCASSVVPQGTADGYTFGSGTRLTVV.